The 28 T cell receptor beta chains below come from one sample, sequenced in a study of T cell responses to AZD1222 COVID-19 vaccine. Here immunoSEQ multiplex PCR was the method, and the copy in TCRdb shows in-frame clones only, minus some. Seen here are approximately 110,000 clones, roughly 84% observed once, and the top ten hold about 1.2%. Here the sequenced sample was peripheral blood, taken on day 0 of AZD1222 vaccination. Receptors originate from an adult in good health.

The gene calls are TRBV4-1 and TRBJ2-1; tentatively, D is TRBD2 (6 bases). The CDR3 has 11 residues. V gave up 11 bases and J gave up 2 bases, with 7 bases separating them. Germline V gene sequence: CDR1 MGHRA, CDR2 YSYEKL. The CDR3 DNA follows: TGCGCCGCGGGGACCTACAATGAGCAGTTCTTC. Translating gives CAAGTYNEQFF.

This clone was counted a few times. J is TRBJ1-3 and V is TRBV4-1, with unresolved D. The CDR3 contains 15 residues. Germline loops: CDR1 MGHRA, CDR2 YSYEKL. Between the trimmed V and J ends, which lost 1 base and 2 bases, there was a span of 9 bases. The CDR3 sequence: CASSQVRDAGNTIYF. In DNA form, the CDR3 reads TGCGCCAGCAGCCAAGTTCGGGATGCTGGAAACACCATATATTTT.

CDR3 sequence reads: CASSLRDRPYGYTF. CDR3 nucleotides: TGTGCCAGCAGCCTACGGGACCGTCCCTATGGCTACACCTTC. The chain recombines TRBV3-1 (or the pseudogene TRBV3-2) with TRBJ1-2, with D perhaps matching TRBD1 (5 bases). CDR1 and CDR2 from the germline V gene are LGHDT and YNNKEL (reference sequence). The CDR3 contains 14 residues. Trimming took off 4 bases at V and 4 bases at J, with 13 bases between the two ends.

The V and J genes are TRBV11-2 and TRBJ2-1; D ambiguous. Germline assignment: CDR1 SGHAT and CDR2 FQNNGV. Trimming cost V 2 bases and J 9 bases, with 14 bases left between them. The CDR3 extends over 14 amino acids. CDR3 in DNA: TGTGCCAGCAGCTTATTGGGGATTCGGATTGAGCAGTTCTTC. This encodes CASSLLGIRIEQFF.

The chain combines TRBV5-8 with TRBJ2-5; 14 positions agree with TRBD2. Trimming at V came to 0 bases and at J to 3 bases, leaving 4 bases not matched to a gene. CDR1 and CDR2 from the germline V gene are SGHTS and YDEGEE. This CDR3 comprises 17 residues. CDR3 DNA sequence: TGTGCCAGCAGCTTGGCCCGGACTAGCGGGGGGAAAGAGACCCAGTACTTC. Protein product: CASSLARTSGGKETQYF.

This clone showed up just once. The rearrangement joins TRBV3-1 (or the pseudogene TRBV3-2) to TRBJ2-2; D remains unclear. V lost 2 bases and J 5 bases, leaving 9 bases between the germline ends. Germline V CDR1 and CDR2: LGHDT, YNNKEL (reference sequence). This CDR3 contains 14 residues. In DNA form, the CDR3 reads TGTGCCAGCAGCCAATTCCGAAGAACCGGGGAGCTGTTTTTT. It translates to CASSQFRRTGELFF.

As regards this clone: This same CDR3 is encoded by further DNA sequences in the sample. The gene calls are TRBV4-2 and TRBJ2-1; 11 positions agree with TRBD2. The CDR3 runs 16 residues. J lost 8 bases, V lost 1 base, and 7 bases had no gene match. CDR1 is LGHNA and CDR2 is YNFKEQ in the germline V gene. The CDR3 sequence: CASSQAVAGGPHEQFF. In DNA, the CDR3 is TGTGCCAGCAGCCAAGCGGTAGCGGGGGGGCCCCATGAGCAGTTCTTC.

This clone was found once. The chain uses TRBV29-1 and TRBJ1-1; tentative D call: TRBD1 (6 bases). Germline CDR1 reads SQVTM; CDR2 reads ANQGSEA. This CDR3 region has 13 residues. Trimming took 4 bases from V and 0 from J, leaving 9 bases between them. CDR3 DNA: TGCAGCGTTGGACAGGTTTTGAACACTGAAGCTTTCTTT. Translating it yields CSVGQVLNTEAFF.

The chain combines TRBV27 with TRBJ2-7; D may be TRBD2 (5 bases). The germline V and J ends were trimmed by 5 bases and 6 bases, with 11 bases remaining between them. The CDR3 sequence is 12 residues long. Per the germline V gene, CDR1 is MNHEY and CDR2 is SMNVEV (reference sequence). Here the CDR3 DNA reads TGTGCCAGCAGTGAGAGGGCTGGCGAGCAGTACTTC. Its translation is CASSERAGEQYF.

This chain connects TRBV23-1 to TRBJ2-7, with D unresolved. TRBV23-1 is filed as an ORF, its function uncertain. Trimming cost V 0 bases and J 3 bases, with 6 bases left between them. The length of the CDR3 is 13 residues. CDR3 sequence: CASSQSPLYEQYF. The DNA for the CDR3 is TGCGCCAGCAGTCAATCTCCGCTCTACGAGCAGTACTTC.

In this sample, this clone turned up once. Additional DNA sequences in this sample encode the identical CDR3. The chain carries TRBV12-3 or TRBV12-4 and TRBJ2-3, with a possible D match to TRBD1 (5 bases). There are 13 residues in the CDR3. V was pared by 2 bases and J by 4 bases, with 7 bases between. The CDR3 is CASSLQGPDTQYF. In DNA form, the CDR3 reads TGTGCCAGCAGTTTACAGGGCCCAGATACGCAGTATTTT.

The sample holds one count of this clone. The chain joins TRBV5-6 to TRBJ2-7; D gene ambiguous. CDR3 length equals 13 residues. Trimming cost V 0 bases and J 2 bases, with 6 bases left between them. Germline loops: CDR1 SGHDT, CDR2 YYEEEE. The CDR3: CASSLAQAYEQYF. CDR3 sequence (DNA): TGTGCCAGCAGCTTGGCTCAGGCCTACGAGCAGTACTTC.

A single count supports this clone. The V and J genes are TRBV5-5 and TRBJ1-1, with unresolved D. Germline V gene data show CDR1 as SGHKS and CDR2 as YYEKEE (reference sequence). V lost 0 bases, J lost 3 bases, and 6 bases lay in between. The CDR3 contains 13 residues. The CDR3 sequence: CASSLVWDTEAFF. The CDR3 nucleotides read TGTGCCAGCAGCTTGGTTTGGGACACTGAAGCTTTCTTT.

This clone occurred once. The chain carries TRBV6-5 and TRBJ2-7; D may be TRBD1 (6 bases). Germline V CDR1 and CDR2: MNHEY, SVGAGI. The CDR3 extends over 16 amino acids. The germline V and J ends were trimmed by 0 bases and 3 bases, with 15 bases remaining between them. CDR3 DNA sequence: TGTGCCAGCAGTTACTCCGACTGGACAGCGTGCTACGAGCAGTACTTC. Protein sequence: CASSYSDWTACYEQYF.

The CDR3 protein is CASSQGSPLHF. CDR3 DNA: TGTGCCAGCAGTCAAGGCTCCCCCCTCCACTTT. The chain couples TRBV6-2 or TRBV6-3 to TRBJ1-6; no firm D call. Trimming removed 5 bases at V and 13 bases at J, with 9 bases between. The CDR3 runs 11 residues. From germline, CDR1 is MNHEY and CDR2 SVGEGT.

The chain has TRBV25-1 and TRBJ2-7; 12 bases align to TRBD1. Trimming removed 4 bases from V and 5 bases from J; junction bases left unmatched: 12. CDR3 size: 17 residues. Germline CDR1 MGHDK, CDR2 SYGVNS. The CDR3 reads CASSGGGTGGINDEQYF. DNA of the CDR3: TGTGCCAGCAGTGGAGGGGGGACAGGGGGCATTAACGACGAGCAGTACTTC.

V is TRBV9 and J is TRBJ2-5; D gene uncertain. The CDR3 is made up of 16 amino acids. The V gene lost 1 base and the J gene lost 3 bases, with 16 bases spanning the gap. In germline, CDR1 is SGDLS, CDR2 YYNGEE. The CDR3 coding sequence is TGTGCCAGCAGCGTAAATTACGGACGGCCCGAAGAGACCCAGTACTTC. This gives the protein CASSVNYGRPEETQYF.

This clone was seen just once. The chain is built from TRBV12-3 or TRBV12-4 and TRBJ1-6, with D uncertain. Trimming took 3 bases from V and 6 from J, leaving 6 bases between them. The CDR3 is 13 residues long. The DNA for the CDR3 is TGTGCCAGCAGTTTCAGCAGTAATTCACCCCTCCACTTT. Protein sequence: CASSFSSNSPLHF.

This clone was observed a single time. The genes are TRBV7-2 and TRBJ1-1, with D possibly TRBD1 on 6 matching bases. The CDR3 extends over 12 amino acids. Germline V gene lookup returns CDR1 SGHTA and CDR2 FQGNSA. The V gene lost 2 bases and the J gene lost 11 bases, with 12 bases spanning the gap. The CDR3 here is CASSLRTGLAFF. The CDR3 region has the DNA TGTGCCAGCAGCTTACGTACAGGGTTGGCTTTCTTT.

The chain couples TRBV2 to TRBJ2-1; TRBD2 matches 10 bases. The germline V gene encodes CDR1 SNHLY and CDR2 FYNNEI. The ends lost 6 bases at V and 10 bases at J; junction bases unmatched: 6. This CDR3 has 13 residues. The CDR3 bases are TGTGCCAGCAGAGCGGGGGGGCTTATGGAGCAGTTCTTC. Protein: CASRAGGLMEQFF.

The V call is TRBV7-2, the J call TRBJ1-2, with 8 bases matching TRBD1. CDR1 SGHTA and CDR2 FQGNSA come from the germline V gene. The length of the CDR3 is 14 residues. Trimming took 5 bases from V and 6 from J; bases not matched to a gene: 8. CDR3 in amino acids: CASSQAQGGNGYTF. Here the CDR3 DNA reads TGTGCCAGCAGCCAAGCACAGGGGGGAAATGGCTACACCTTC. The full variable domain, with the rest looked up from reference TRBV7-2 and TRBJ1-2, is GAGVSQSPSNKVTEKGKDVELRCDPISGHTALYWYRQSLGQGLEFLIYFQGNSAPDKSGLPSDRFSAERTGGSVSTLTIQRTQQEDSAVYLCASSQAQGGNGYTFGSGTRLTVV.

The chain has TRBV6-5 and TRBJ2-5; D call uncertain. V was cut by 1 base and J by 5 bases, with 2 bases left in between. The germline V gene encodes CDR1 MNHEY and CDR2 SVGAGI. This CDR3 comprises 11 residues. The CDR3 coding sequence is TGTGCCAGCAGTTACTATGAGACCCAGTACTTC. As protein: CASSYYETQYF.

The count of this clone is one. The chain couples TRBV14 to TRBJ2-7; 7 bases align to TRBD1. CDR1 is SGHDN and CDR2 is FVKESK in the germline V gene. The length of the CDR3 is 13 residues. V dropped 2 bases and J dropped 6; count of bases not matched to a gene: 4. DNA of the CDR3: TGTGCCAGCAGCCAACACAGGGGTAGCGAGCAGTACTTC. Its protein product is CASSQHRGSEQYF.

This clone was seen a few times. The chain has TRBV27 and TRBJ2-7; 10 positions match TRBD2. This CDR3 has 15 amino acids. Trimming removed 5 bases from V and 0 bases from J; junction bases left unmatched: 4. The germline CDR1 and CDR2 sequences are MNHEY and SMNVEV (reference sequence). CDR3: CASSPSGGSSYEQYF. In DNA, the CDR3 is TGTGCCAGCAGTCCTAGCGGGGGAAGCTCCTACGAGCAGTACTTC.

This chain uses TRBV5-1 with TRBJ1-2; D might be TRBD1 (6 bases). V dropped 4 bases and J dropped 6 bases, with 16 bases sitting between them. This CDR3 is 14 amino acids long. CDR1 SGHRS and CDR2 YFSETQ come from the germline V gene. The CDR3 sequence is CASSTSQGEDGYTF. As DNA, the CDR3 is TGCGCCAGCAGCACCTCACAGGGTGAGGATGGCTACACCTTC.

V usage is TRBV5-1 and J usage is TRBJ1-2; 10 nucleotides match TRBD1. Per germline, CDR1 SGHRS and CDR2 YFSETQ. There are 14 residues in the CDR3. V trimming: 4 bases; J trimming: 7 bases; junction bases outside the gene matches: 7. DNA of the CDR3: TGCGCCAGCAGCCAACCGGACAGGGGGGGTGGCTACACCTTC. Translated, it gives CASSQPDRGGGYTF.

As DNA, the CDR3 is TGTGCCAGTAACCCTGTGCAGGGAACGGGCGGGGAGCTGTTTTTT. Translation: CASNPVQGTGGELFF. This chain uses TRBV19 with TRBJ2-2, with a tentative D call TRBD1 (5 bases). CDR1 LNHDA and CDR2 SQIVND come from the germline V gene (reference sequence). The length of the CDR3 is 15 residues. Trimming removed 7 bases at V and 7 bases at J, with 19 bases between.

This sequence joins TRBV7-9 and TRBJ2-1, with 8 bases aligning to TRBD2. CDR3 length: 14 amino acids. The trim removed 5 bases at V and 7 bases at J, leaving 7 bases unmatched. In germline, CDR1 is SEHNR, CDR2 FQNEAQ (reference sequence). The CDR3 bases are TGTGCCAGCAGCATCGGGGGGGCGGTGAATGAGCAGTTCTTC. Translated, it gives CASSIGGAVNEQFF.